The 10 T cell receptor beta chains below all came from one sample that was sequenced in a study of shared T cell receptors in the human thymus. Method: immunoSEQ multiplex PCR; TCRdb's copy keeps in-frame clones and lacks some. The table has 700,000 or so clones, roughly 85% seen once. These sequences were also reported in another study, on human thymus T cells.

Sequencing was done on a sample of thymocytes. The receptors come from a girl in the first two years of life with a congenital heart defect.

V gene TRBV4-1 combines with J gene TRBJ1-2; D might be TRBD1 (6 bases). This CDR3 comprises 14 residues. Germline V gene data show CDR1 as MGHRA and CDR2 as YSYEKL. V was trimmed by 0 bases and J by 6 bases, leaving 11 bases between them. Here the CDR3 DNA reads TGCGCCAGCAGCCAAGACAGGGGAGATGATGGCTACACCTTC. Protein sequence: CASSQDRGDDGYTF.

This chain links TRBV4-3 with TRBJ2-7, with D perhaps TRBD1 (6 bases). The CDR3 has 19 residues. The V gene's germline CDR1 is LGHNA and CDR2 YSLEER. V was clipped by 0 bases and J by 2 bases, with 23 bases between them. The CDR3 region is CASSQEGSAVRQGTYEQYF. CDR3 coding DNA: TGCGCCAGCAGCCAAGAGGGCTCCGCGGTTAGGCAGGGGACCTACGAGCAGTACTTC.

V and J are TRBV9 and TRBJ2-3; 11 bases fit TRBD2. The germline CDR1 and CDR2 sequences are SGDLS and YYNGEE. Losses at the gene ends were 4 bases for V and 6 bases for J; bases not matched to a gene: 10. CDR3 length: 16 amino acids. CDR3 nucleotide sequence: TGTGCCAGCAGCACTACGGTAGCGGGGGGGCCGGATACGCAGTATTTT. Encoded protein: CASSTTVAGGPDTQYF.

The V and J genes are TRBV29-1 and TRBJ2-7; 7 bases align to TRBD1. This CDR3 spans 13 amino acids. Germline V lookup: CDR1 SQVTM, CDR2 ANQGSEA. J gave up 6 bases and V 6 bases, and 11 bases lay outside the gene matches. This CDR3 is CSVYETGWSEQYF. The CDR3 bases are TGCAGCGTGTACGAGACAGGGTGGTCCGAGCAGTACTTC.

This clone was detected only a few times. The V call is TRBV7-2, the J call TRBJ2-1, with D possibly matching TRBD2 (7 bases). The V end lost 8 bases, the J end lost 6 bases, and 11 bases lay between the germline ends. CDR1 and CDR2 from the germline V gene are SGHTA and FQGNSA. The CDR3 runs 12 residues. The CDR3 bases are TGTGCCAGCGGGGGGGCGCGCAATGAGCAGTTCTTC. Translated, it gives CASGGARNEQFF.

The rearrangement links TRBV14 to TRBJ1-2, with D tentatively TRBD1 (6 bases). Germline V gene data show CDR1 as SGHDN and CDR2 as FVKESK. The V and J ends lost 5 bases and 1 base respectively, with 26 bases between them. CDR3 size: 19 residues. The CDR3 region is CASSVGQAGLQTDNYGYTF. The CDR3, as DNA: TGTGCCAGCAGCGTGGGACAAGCGGGACTCCAGACAGATAACTATGGCTACACCTTC. Complete variable domain (other parts from reference TRBV14 and TRBJ1-2): EAGVTQFPSHSVIEKGQTVTLRCDPISGHDNLYWYRRVMGKEIKFLLHFVKESKQDESGMPNNRFLAERTGGTYSTLKVQPAELEDSGVYFCASSVGQAGLQTDNYGYTFGSGTRLTVV.

This chain uses TRBV19 with TRBJ1-5; perhaps TRBD1 as D (6 bases). Germline CDR1 and CDR2: LNHDA and SQIVND (reference sequence). V was pared by 2 bases and J by 1 base, with 12 bases between. This CDR3 has 16 residues. The CDR3 loop is CASSIRGFRSNQPQHF. CDR3 sequence (DNA): TGTGCCAGTAGTATAAGGGGGTTTCGGAGCAATCAGCCCCAGCATTTT.

The chain has TRBV4-1 and TRBJ1-6; D is ambiguous. CDR1 MGHRA and CDR2 YSYEKL come from the germline V gene. The V end was cut by 1 base, the J end by 1 base, with 17 bases between. There are 19 residues in the CDR3. CDR3 protein: CASSQARGLPESYNSPLHF. CDR3 coding DNA: TGCGCCAGCAGCCAAGCCCGAGGGTTGCCGGAATCCTATAATTCACCCCTCCACTTT.

This chain uses TRBV9 with TRBJ2-1; D is unclear. There are 16 residues in the CDR3. The V gene lost 4 bases and the J gene lost 5 bases, with 19 bases spanning the gap. Looked up from germline, CDR1 is SGDLS and CDR2 is YYNGEE. CDR3 sequence: CASSSTRPTINNEQFF. CDR3 nucleotide sequence: TGTGCCAGCAGCTCTACTCGCCCGACAATCAACAATGAGCAGTTCTTC.

In the case of this clone: Its ends do not fully match the called genes, so a read error is possible. The V and J genes are TRBV7-8 and TRBJ2-7; TRBD1 matches at 10 bases. Per the germline V gene, CDR1 is SGHVS and CDR2 is FQNEAQ. This CDR3 region has 13 residues. The DNA of the CDR3 is TGTGCCAGCAGCCTAATCAGGACAGGGGGAAACTCCTTC. Translated: CASSLIRTGGNSF.